Listed here is a single T cell receptor beta chain. Its antigen is still unknown. Data came from immunoSEQ multiplex PCR; TCRdb stores just in-frame clones and leaves some out. The sample yields about 93,000 clones, approximately 92% seen once. The CDR3 is 16 residues long. Germline V gene data show CDR1 as SGHTA and CDR2 as FQGTGA. Trimming took 5 bases from V and 5 from J; bases not matched to a gene: 9. The record originates from a study of T cell responses to AZD1222 COVID-19 vaccine. Study-wide results and caveats: At 160-218 and 743-854, vaccine-associated CD4 TCRs were dominant, and they spanned spike.

The sequence was obtained from an adult who received the AZD1222 COVID-19 vaccine. Sequencing used peripheral blood, obtained 28 days after the second AZD1222 dose. This chain links TRBV7-3 with TRBJ2-3; 11 nucleotides match TRBD2. The CDR3 DNA reads as TGTGCCAGCAGCCGTGTTAGCGGGGGGGCCGGAGATACGCAGTATTTT. Amino acid sequence: CASSRVSGGAGDTQYF.